The 19 T cell receptor beta chains reported below all come from one sample, sequenced in a study of early T cells in non-severe SARS-CoV-2 infection (dated by TCRdb to the early 2020s). Library preparation used 5' RACE. Instrument on record: NextSeq 500. TCRdb reprocessed the public reads (quality trimming at Q25 with fastp, clone calling with MiXCR) and kept in-frame beta chains. Identical CDR3 proteins give one entry, which carries the most common genes and DNA. This sample is represented by roughly 70,000 distinct CDR3 sequences; 20% of them were singletons. The ten largest clonotypes hold approximately 17% of the sample. The specimen was whole blood, collected at baseline. These receptors were collected from an adult who was a healthcare worker with PCR-confirmed SARS-CoV-2 infection or an uninfected control (not recorded which).

This clonotype was detected only a few times. V is TRBV9 and J is TRBJ2-2; D is unresolved. Germline V CDR1 and CDR2: SGDLS, YYNGEE. V was shortened by 0 bases and J by 0 bases, with 9 bases between the two germline ends. There are 16 residues in the CDR3. The CDR3 sequence: CASSVARTANTGELFF. Here the CDR3 DNA reads TGTGCCAGCAGCGTAGCTCGTACAGCGAACACCGGGGAGCTGTTTTTT.

This chain joins TRBV6-6 and TRBJ1-2; 7 positions match TRBD1. The CDR3 consists of 15 residues. Germline V CDR1 and CDR2: MNHNY, SVGAGI (reference sequence). The J segment lost 4 bases and the V segment lost 6 bases, leaving 11 bases of the junction unmatched. CDR3 sequence: CASRNRQGGSYGYTF. CDR3 in DNA: TGTGCCAGCAGAAACCGACAGGGCGGTAGCTATGGCTACACCTTC.

V and J are TRBV7-9 and TRBJ1-1; D is uncertain. The V end was cut by 5 bases, the J end by 5 bases, with 6 bases between. Germline V gene sequence: CDR1 SEHNR, CDR2 FQNEAQ (reference sequence). CDR3 length: 11 residues. The chain's CDR3 is CASSGRTEAFF. The DNA of the CDR3 is TGTGCCAGCAGCGGGAGAACTGAAGCTTTCTTT.

The chain is built from TRBV6-1 and TRBJ1-2; D is uncertain. CDR3 size: 16 residues. Per germline, CDR1 MNHNS and CDR2 SASEGT. V was pared by 2 bases and J by 0 bases, with 13 bases between. The chain's CDR3 is CASSELRTDPNYGYTF. For the CDR3, the DNA is TGTGCCAGCAGTGAACTTCGCACAGACCCTAACTATGGCTACACCTTC.

J is TRBJ2-2 and V is TRBV7-3, with D tentatively TRBD1 or TRBD2 (6 bases each). This CDR3 has 16 residues. Germline CDR1 and CDR2: SGHTA and FQGTGA. The V gene lost 5 bases and the J gene lost 0 bases, with 13 bases spanning the gap. The CDR3 loop is CASSPRGAANTGELFF. CDR3 in DNA: TGTGCCAGCAGCCCGAGGGGGGCGGCGAACACCGGGGAGCTGTTTTTT.

This clonotype has more than one count but fewer than ten. The rearrangement joins TRBV19 to TRBJ1-2; TRBD1 matches 7 bases. Per germline, CDR1 LNHDA and CDR2 SQIVND (reference sequence). The CDR3 sequence is 14 residues long. After removal of 2 bases from V and 4 bases from J, the junction contained 4 bases not matched to a gene. The CDR3 DNA reads TGTGCCAGTAGTATATCGGGACAGCTCTATGGCTACACCTTC. Its translation: CASSISGQLYGYTF.

V usage is TRBV20-1 and J usage is TRBJ2-3, with D unresolved. From germline, CDR1 is DFQATT and CDR2 SNEGSKA (reference sequence). CDR3 length: 15 amino acids. V lost 5 bases and J 4 bases, leaving 19 bases between the germline ends. Here the CDR3 DNA reads TGCAGTGCTTCATTCGGGTCATCAACGGCAGATACGCAGTATTTT. This translates into CSASFGSSTADTQYF.

This clonotype has more than one count but fewer than ten. The CDR3 nucleotides are TGTGCCATCAGTACGGAGACCGGGGAGCTGTTTTTT. Translated: CAISTETGELFF. The chain combines TRBV10-3 with TRBJ2-2; no clear D gene. V was trimmed by 5 bases and J by 5 bases, leaving 6 bases between them. Germline V gene data show CDR1 as ENHRY and CDR2 as SYGVKD. CDR3 size: 12 residues.

The sample holds many counts of this clonotype. This chain uses TRBV20-1 with TRBJ1-1; 8 bases fit TRBD1. This CDR3 is built from 13 residues. Germline V lookup: CDR1 DFQATT, CDR2 SNEGSKA (reference sequence). The V and J ends lost 5 bases and 1 base, in that order; junction bases with no gene match: 3. The CDR3 here is CSAPGTGNTEAFF. For the CDR3, the DNA is TGCAGTGCTCCCGGGACAGGGAACACTGAAGCTTTCTTT.

V and J are TRBV15 and TRBJ2-7; TRBD1 is a possible D gene (5 bases). V lost 0 bases and J 6 bases, leaving 9 bases between the germline ends. The germline CDR1 and CDR2 sequences are LNHNV and YYDKDF (reference sequence). The CDR3 is 13 residues long. This CDR3 reads CATSRDRASEQYF. In nucleotides, the CDR3 is TGTGCCACCAGCAGAGACAGGGCCTCCGAGCAGTACTTC.

This clonotype was observed a few times. The chain recombines TRBV2 with TRBJ1-1, with 8 bases lining up with TRBD1. The CDR3 runs 15 residues. The germline gives CDR1 SNHLY, CDR2 FYNNEI. V lost 11 bases, J lost 3 bases, and 14 bases stayed unmatched. The CDR3 spells CASRGGTGKYTEAFF. DNA for the CDR3: TGTGCCTCACGAGGTGGGACAGGAAAATACACTGAAGCTTTCTTT. The variable domain in full, with the rest retrieved from reference TRBV2 and TRBJ1-1, is EPEVTQTPSHQVTQMGQEVILRCVPISNHLYFYWYRQILGQKVEFLVSFYNNEISEKSEIFDDQFSVERPDGSNFTLKIRSTKLEDSAMYFCASRGGTGKYTEAFFGQGTRLTVV.

This clonotype has a count of ten or more. The rearrangement joins TRBV7-8 to TRBJ2-7; D perhaps matches TRBD1 (7 bases). V was trimmed by 2 bases and J by 3 bases, leaving 8 bases between them. CDR1 and CDR2 from the germline V gene are SGHVS and FQNEAQ. The CDR3 is 13 amino acids. The CDR3 bases are TGTGCCAGCAGCTTACAGGGGGGCTACGAGCAGTACTTC. The encoded protein is CASSLQGGYEQYF.

The rearrangement links TRBV4-1 to TRBJ2-5; TRBD1 matches 7 bases. Germline loops: CDR1 MGHRA, CDR2 YSYEKL. This CDR3 is 15 amino acids long. Unmatched junction bases numbered 6, after V lost 4 bases and J lost 1 base. CDR3 protein: CASSRTGWSQETQYF. CDR3 sequence (DNA): TGCGCCAGCAGCCGGACAGGTTGGTCCCAAGAGACCCAGTACTTC.

This clonotype has at least ten counts. The V gene is TRBV20-1, the J gene TRBJ2-7; 9 bases line up with TRBD2. Germline V lookup: CDR1 DFQATT, CDR2 SNEGSKA (reference sequence). V was pared by 6 bases and J by 2 bases, with 5 bases of the junction left unmatched. The CDR3 sequence is 13 residues long. The CDR3 here is CSASGTSTYEQYF. The CDR3 nucleotides are TGCAGTGCATCCGGGACTAGCACCTACGAGCAGTACTTC.

This chain uses TRBV6-6 with TRBJ1-1; a weak D match, TRBD1 (5 bases). Trimming removed 6 bases from V and 4 bases from J, with 18 bases in between. The length of the CDR3 is 15 residues. Germline CDR1 is MNHNY and CDR2 is SVGAGI (reference sequence). CDR3 sequence reads: CASSPRGQIGTEAFF. The CDR3 DNA reads as TGTGCCAGCAGCCCACGGGGCCAGATAGGCACTGAAGCTTTCTTT.

The V and J genes are TRBV4-1 and TRBJ2-7, with 7 nucleotides matching TRBD2. Germline CDR1 and CDR2: MGHRA and YSYEKL. The CDR3 loop spans 16 amino acids. Losses at the gene ends were 3 bases for V and 2 bases for J; bases not matched to a gene: 10. The DNA of the CDR3 is TGCGCCAGCAGCCACGACCGGGACTACCTGACCTACGAGCAGTACTTC. Its translation is CASSHDRDYLTYEQYF.

This clonotype has more than one count but fewer than ten. The CDR3 loop reads CASGLARTGKNEQFF. The CDR3 DNA reads as TGTGCTAGTGGTTTGGCCCGGACAGGGAAAAATGAGCAGTTCTTC. The rearrangement joins TRBV12-5 to TRBJ2-1; 8 bases line up with TRBD1. Germline V gene data show CDR1 as LGHNT and CDR2 as FRNRAP. J gave up 7 bases and V 1 base, and 6 bases lay outside the gene matches. The CDR3 loop spans 15 amino acids. The variable domain in full, completed from reference TRBV12-5 and TRBJ2-1, reads DARVTQTPRHKVTEMGQEVTMRCQPILGHNTVFWYRQTMMQGLELLAYFRNRAPLDDSGMPKDRFSAEMPDATLATLKIQPSEPRDSAVYFCASGLARTGKNEQFFGPGTRLTVL.

V is TRBV29-1 and J is TRBJ1-1, with a possible D match to TRBD1 (5 bases). Germline V gene lookup returns CDR1 SQVTM and CDR2 ANQGSEA. V lost 4 bases, J lost 1 base, and 13 bases lay in between. The CDR3 has 14 amino acids. CDR3 protein: CSVVDQGGNTEAFF. CDR3 DNA sequence: TGCAGCGTTGTGGACCAGGGAGGGAACACTGAAGCTTTCTTT.

V is TRBV3-1 and J is TRBJ2-5; no clear D. Germline lookup yields CDR1 LGHDT and CDR2 YNNKEL (reference sequence). The CDR3 consists of 14 residues. Trimming shortened V by 0 bases and J by 3 bases, and 8 bases separated the two germline ends. In DNA, the CDR3 is TGTGCCAGCAGCCAAGATCTTTCCAAAGAGACCCAGTACTTC. This translates into CASSQDLSKETQYF.